One and the same sample provided the 11 T cell receptor beta chains below, sequenced in a study of blood T cell repertoires in COVID-19. TCRdb's table, derived via immunoSEQ multiplex PCR, lists solely in-frame clones and lacks some. Of 280,000 or so clones in the sample, roughly 90% were seen once. Specimen: peripheral blood. Source of these receptors: a man aged 18-30 years with active or convalescent COVID-19.

The CDR3 DNA follows: TGTGCCAGCAGCTTAGGACAGTTGGGGGGCTACACCTTC. This codes for CASSLGQLGGYTF. The rearrangement joins TRBV11-2 to TRBJ1-2, with D possibly being TRBD1 (5 bases). The germline V and J ends were trimmed by 1 base and 8 bases, with 11 bases remaining between them. This CDR3 has 13 amino acids. Germline V gene lookup returns CDR1 SGHAT and CDR2 FQNNGV.

The chain combines TRBV12-3 or TRBV12-4 with TRBJ2-1; D remains unclear. The CDR3 is 13 residues long. Trimming took 5 bases from V and 0 from J, leaving 5 bases between them. This CDR3 is CASSPSSYNEQFF. The CDR3 DNA reads as TGTGCCAGCAGTCCCTCCTCCTACAATGAGCAGTTCTTC.

This chain joins TRBV6-5 and TRBJ2-1, with 8 bases fitting TRBD2. The trim removed 6 bases at V and 6 bases at J, leaving 7 bases unmatched. The CDR3 extends over 14 amino acids. Germline CDR1 and CDR2: MNHEY and SVGAGI. The CDR3 is CASRTGTSVNEQFF. CDR3 DNA: TGTGCCAGCAGGACCGGGACTAGTGTCAATGAGCAGTTCTTC.

The CDR3 DNA sequence: TGTGCCAGCACCACGGACAACCCCTATGGCTACACCTTC. Translation: CASTTDNPYGYTF. The chain is built from TRBV12-3 or TRBV12-4 and TRBJ1-2, with D perhaps matching TRBD1 (5 bases). Trimming cost V 7 bases and J 4 bases, with 13 bases left between them. CDR3 size: 13 residues.

The chain is built from TRBV10-1 and TRBJ2-3, with D unresolved. The CDR3 length is 16 residues. Germline CDR1 WNHNN, CDR2 SYGVQD (reference sequence). The ends were cut back, 0 bases at V and 0 bases at J, with 10 bases in the middle. CDR3 in DNA: TGCGCCAGCAGTGAGTCGGTCTATACTAGCACAGATACGCAGTATTTT. This encodes CASSESVYTSTDTQYF.

The chain joins TRBV5-1 to TRBJ1-1; no clear D gene. The CDR3 sequence is 12 residues long. CDR1 and CDR2 from the germline V gene are SGHRS and YFSETQ. V was clipped by 4 bases and J by 3 bases, with 7 bases between them. The CDR3 coding sequence is TGCGCCAGCAGCGGAGGGTACACTGAAGCTTTCTTT. Residues: CASSGGYTEAFF.

The chain carries TRBV15 and TRBJ1-2, with D possibly TRBD1 on 6 matching bases. Germline V gives CDR1 LNHNV, CDR2 YYDKDF (reference sequence). The ends were cut back, 2 bases at V and 0 bases at J, with 13 bases in the middle. The CDR3 covers 16 residues. The CDR3 sequence is CATSRTTGTANYGYTF. The CDR3 DNA sequence: TGTGCCACCAGCAGAACTACAGGGACGGCTAACTATGGCTACACCTTC. The full variable domain, rest sourced from reference TRBV15 and TRBJ1-2, is DAMVIQNPRYQVTQFGKPVTLSCSQTLNHNVMYWYQQKSSQAPKLLFHYYDKDFNNEADTPDNFQSRRPNTSFCFLDIRSPGLGDTAMYLCATSRTTGTANYGYTFGSGTRLTVV.

The rearrangement uses TRBV7-9 and TRBJ2-2; perhaps TRBD2 as D (6 bases). The ends were cut back, 7 bases at V and 7 bases at J, with 19 bases in the middle. The CDR3 length is 15 residues. From germline, CDR1 is SEHNR and CDR2 FQNEAQ (reference sequence). CDR3: CASNPRYGGLGELFF. As DNA, the CDR3 is TGTGCCAGCAATCCAAGGTACGGGGGACTCGGGGAGCTGTTTTTT.

This chain connects TRBV7-9 to TRBJ1-2; D is unclear. V lost 5 bases, J lost 6 bases, and 16 bases lay in between. Germline V gene sequence: CDR1 SEHNR, CDR2 FQNEAQ (reference sequence). CDR3 length: 14 amino acids. The CDR3 protein is CASSPQLPGDGYTF. CDR3 coding DNA: TGTGCCAGCAGCCCTCAGTTGCCCGGGGATGGCTACACCTTC.

This clone was seen once. V and J are TRBV9 and TRBJ1-2; 11 bases agree with TRBD1. The CDR3 is 15 residues long. In germline, CDR1 is SGDLS, CDR2 YYNGEE. Trimming cost V 4 bases and J 3 bases; bases outside gene matches: 5. The CDR3, as DNA: TGTGCCAGCAGCCCCGGACAGGGGGCTTACTATGGCTACACCTTC. It encodes CASSPGQGAYYGYTF.

This chain joins TRBV11-2 and TRBJ2-7, with D perhaps TRBD2 (6 bases). The V end lost 7 bases, the J end lost 6 bases, and 16 bases lay between the germline ends. The CDR3 loop spans 13 amino acids. Germline CDR1 reads SGHAT; CDR2 reads FQNNGV. The CDR3 here is CASNPGTSSEQYF. The CDR3 nucleotides are TGTGCCAGCAACCCTGGGACTTCTTCCGAGCAGTACTTC.